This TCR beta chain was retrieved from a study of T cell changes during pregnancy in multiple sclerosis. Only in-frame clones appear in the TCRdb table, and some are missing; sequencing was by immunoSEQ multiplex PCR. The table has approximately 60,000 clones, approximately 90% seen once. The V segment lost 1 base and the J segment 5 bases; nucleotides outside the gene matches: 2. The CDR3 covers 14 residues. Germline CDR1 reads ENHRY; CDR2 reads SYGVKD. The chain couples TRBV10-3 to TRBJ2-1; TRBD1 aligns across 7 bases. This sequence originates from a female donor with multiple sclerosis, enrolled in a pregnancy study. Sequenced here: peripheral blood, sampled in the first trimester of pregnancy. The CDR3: CAISEWGQNNEQFF. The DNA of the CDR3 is TGTGCCATCAGTGAGTGGGGACAGAACAATGAGCAGTTCTTC.